What follows are 10 T cell receptor beta chains derived from one specimen sequenced in a study of CD8 T cells in Susac syndrome. A quantity of about 0.45 to 1 ug RNA underwent reverse transcription using random hexamers. TCRdb re-analysed the immunoSEQ multiplex PCR reads in MiXCR, keeping a single row per CDR3 protein. The table records approximately 300,000 distinct CDR3 sequences, 89% of them present only once. Material for sequencing was CD8+ T cells from PBMCs. The source of these receptors is a human donor with multiple sclerosis.

V is TRBV29-1 and J is TRBJ2-7; 9 bases line up with TRBD2. V lost 2 bases, J lost 5 bases, and 1 base stayed unmatched. This CDR3 has 12 amino acids. The germline V gene has CDR1 SQVTM and CDR2 ANQGSEA. The CDR3 loop reads CSVERTSDEQYF. CDR3 nucleotide sequence: TGCAGCGTTGAACGGACTAGCGACGAGCAGTACTTC.

This clonotype was counted once. The chain uses TRBV5-1 and TRBJ2-7; 7 nucleotides align to TRBD1. This CDR3 has 16 residues. J was trimmed by 0 bases and V by 4 bases; bases with no gene match: 10. CDR1 is SGHRS and CDR2 is YFSETQ in the germline V gene. CDR3 bases: TGCGCCAGCAGCACCCCCTCGGGACAGATCTCCTACGAGCAGTACTTC. It codes for CASSTPSGQISYEQYF.

The J gene is TRBJ2-1, the V gene TRBV7-2; D may be TRBD1 (5 bases). The CDR3 is 17 amino acids. Germline V CDR1 and CDR2: SGHTA, FQGNSA. V lost 4 bases and J 0 bases, leaving 16 bases between the germline ends. Written as DNA, the CDR3 is TGTGCCAGCAGCTCAGGACCTGGACAAAGCTCCTACAATGAGCAGTTCTTC. Translating gives CASSSGPGQSSYNEQFF. Combining the CDR3 with reference TRBV7-2 and TRBJ2-1 gives the whole variable domain GAGVSQSPSNKVTEKGKDVELRCDPISGHTALYWYRQSLGQGLEFLIYFQGNSAPDKSGLPSDRFSAERTGGSVSTLTIQRTQQEDSAVYLCASSSGPGQSSYNEQFFGPGTRLTVL.

This clonotype appeared once. The CDR3 DNA sequence: TGCAGTGCTAGAGATTGGCTTGGGCGGAGCTACAATGAGCAGTTCTTC. Its protein product is CSARDWLGRSYNEQFF. This sequence joins TRBV20-1 and TRBJ2-1; D is unresolved. CDR3 length: 16 amino acids. Trimming left V 0 bases short and J 3 bases short, with 15 bases between. CDR1 and CDR2 from the germline V gene are DFQATT and SNEGSKA (reference sequence).

The rearrangement links TRBV7-9 to TRBJ2-5; TRBD1 agrees at 8 bases. Germline CDR1 and CDR2: SEHNR and FQNEAQ (reference sequence). CDR3 length: 15 amino acids. V lost 1 base, J lost 5 bases, and 6 bases stayed unmatched. CDR3 loop: CASSLVDRGRETQYF. DNA for the CDR3: TGTGCCAGCAGCTTAGTAGACAGGGGCAGGGAGACCCAGTACTTC. The full variable domain, completed using reference TRBV7-9 and TRBJ2-5, is DTGVSQNPRHKITKRGQNVTFRCDPISEHNRLYWYRQTLGQGPEFLTYFQNEAQLEKSRLLSDRFSAERPKGSFSTLEIQRTEQGDSAMYLCASSLVDRGRETQYFGPGTRLLVL.

CDR3 residues: CASSTGTAYEQYF. The CDR3 nucleotides read TGTGCCAGCAGCACCGGGACAGCCTACGAGCAGTACTTC. This rearrangement joins TRBV5-4 to TRBJ2-7; 7 bases are shared with TRBD1. V lost 4 bases to trimming and J lost 2 bases; unmatched junction nucleotides: 3. Germline V gene data show CDR1 as SGHNT and CDR2 as YYREEE (reference sequence). The CDR3 runs to 13 residues.

The chain combines TRBV13 with TRBJ1-1; no reliable D call. The CDR3 consists of 15 residues. The V gene's germline CDR1 is PRHDT and CDR2 FYEKMQ (reference sequence). The ends were cut back, 2 bases at V and 3 bases at J, with 13 bases in the middle. The CDR3 DNA reads as TGTGCCAGCAGCTTAAGGTTGGGAGGGCACACTGAAGCTTTCTTT. Protein product: CASSLRLGGHTEAFF. Using reference TRBV13 and TRBJ1-1 for the parts outside the CDR3, the full variable domain is AAGVIQSPRHLIKEKRETATLKCYPIPRHDTVYWYQQGPGQDPQFLISFYEKMQSDKGSIPDRFSAQQFSDYHSELNMSSLELGDSALYFCASSLRLGGHTEAFFGQGTRLTVV.

This chain uses TRBV27 with TRBJ2-2, with 11 nucleotides matching TRBD2. Germline V CDR1 and CDR2: MNHEY, SMNVEV (reference sequence). J lost 4 bases, V lost 6 bases, and 4 bases had no gene match. The CDR3 has 15 amino acids. The DNA for the CDR3 is TGTGCCAGCAGACCGGGACTAGCGGCCACCGGGGAGCTGTTTTTT. It translates to CASRPGLAATGELFF.

This clonotype was found once. The chain employs TRBV7-3 and TRBJ2-1, with 8 positions matching TRBD1. The V gene end was trimmed by 2 bases and the J gene end by 5 bases; junction bases not matched to a gene: 2. The CDR3 loop spans 14 amino acids. CDR1 is SGHTA, CDR2 FQGTGA, per germline. This CDR3 reads CASSLLTGDNEQFF. The CDR3 coding sequence is TGTGCCAGCAGCTTATTGACAGGGGACAATGAGCAGTTCTTC. Full variable domain (rest looked up from reference TRBV7-3 and TRBJ2-1): GAGVSQTPSNKVTEKGKYVELRCDPISGHTALYWYRQSLGQGPEFLIYFQGTGAADDSGLPNDRFFAVRPEGSVSTLKIQRTERGDSAVYLCASSLLTGDNEQFFGPGTRLTVL.

The chain joins TRBV9 to TRBJ2-7, with TRBD1 identical over 7 bases. This CDR3 region has 11 residues. After removal of 4 bases from V and 7 bases from J, the junction contained 2 bases not matched to a gene. The germline V gene has CDR1 SGDLS and CDR2 YYNGEE. The CDR3 loop reads CASSPGQEQYF. The DNA of the CDR3 is TGTGCCAGCAGCCCGGGACAGGAGCAGTACTTC.